Sequencing of this TCR beta chain was carried out in a study of spatial heterogeneity in lung cancer. Study summary: The donors comprised about 69 untreated early-stage non-small cell lung cancer patients. The study observed each unique TCR and UMI combination more than ten times on average in raw reads.

This clonotype was seen many times. The antigen is not known. Noted time point: blood at routine non-recurrence follow-up after resection. No cells were sorted before sequencing. The whole RNA sequenced was extracted from tumor, nontumor lung or frozen PBMC. General study points: Tumor TCRs that were ubiquitous and expanded showed up in blood more at resection than follow-up.

TCRdb fed the 5' RACE reads into MiXCR, producing one record per CDR3 protein. This table holds around 120,000 distinct CDR3 sequences, 12% found once. Germline values: CDR1 SQVTM, CDR2 ANQGSEA. The V gene lost 2 bases and the J gene lost 1 base, with 11 bases spanning the gap. CDR3 length: 14 residues. The chain employs TRBV29-1 and TRBJ1-1; D not certain. Sequencing used PBMCs, obtained at follow-up. This receptor was taken from a male donor with early-stage non-small cell lung cancer. CDR3 protein: CSVETQIQNTEAFF. DNA of the CDR3: TGCAGCGTTGAAACCCAGATACAGAACACTGAAGCTTTCTTT.